These 8 T cell receptor beta chains came from one sample sequenced in a study of blood T cell repertoires in COVID-19. This table comes from immunoSEQ multiplex PCR, and its TCRdb copy is limited to in-frame clones, with some not included. The sample lists approximately 97,000 clones; about 87% were seen once. Material for sequencing was peripheral blood. All receptors derive from a man between 45 and 60 years old with active or convalescent COVID-19.

V and J are TRBV5-1 and TRBJ2-5; D is undetermined. CDR1 SGHRS and CDR2 YFSETQ come from the germline V gene. V lost 0 bases, J lost 4 bases, and 10 bases lay in between. The CDR3 is made up of 14 amino acids. The CDR3 sequence: CASSLGEEGETQYF. The CDR3 DNA follows: TGCGCCAGCAGCTTGGGCGAGGAAGGAGAGACCCAGTACTTC.

On this clone: The sample carries other DNA sequences with the same CDR3. The CDR3 DNA sequence: TGCGCCAGCAGCTTACAGGGGGATGGCTACACCTTC. This sequence encodes CASSLQGDGYTF. The chain links TRBV5-1 to TRBJ1-2; 8 bases are shared with TRBD1. Germline assignment: CDR1 SGHRS and CDR2 YFSETQ. V gave up 2 bases and J gave up 6 bases; unmatched junction bases: 0. The CDR3 runs 12 residues.

The chain employs TRBV7-9 and TRBJ1-1; D gene uncertain. Germline V gene sequence: CDR1 SEHNR, CDR2 FQNEAQ (reference sequence). The V end was cut by 10 bases, the J end by 1 base, with 13 bases between. The CDR3 sequence is 13 residues long. The CDR3 here is CATAQAPNTEAFF. CDR3 DNA: TGTGCCACGGCCCAGGCGCCGAACACTGAAGCTTTCTTT.

The chain is built from TRBV3-1 (or the pseudogene TRBV3-2) and TRBJ1-2; TRBD1 might be the D (6 bases). The germline V gene encodes CDR1 LGHDT and CDR2 YNNKEL (reference sequence). V lost 4 bases, J lost 6 bases, and 12 bases lay in between. CDR3 size: 13 residues. CDR3: CASSLTGPDGYTF. DNA for the CDR3: TGTGCCAGCAGCCTTACAGGGCCCGATGGCTACACCTTC.

In nucleotides, the CDR3 is TGTGCCAGCAGTTTGGACAGCAACTCTGGAAACACCATATATTTT. Amino acids: CASSLDSNSGNTIYF. J is TRBJ1-3 and V is TRBV7-8, with D possibly matching TRBD1 (6 bases). In germline, CDR1 is SGHVS, CDR2 FQNEAQ. With 6 bases removed from V and 0 bases from J, the gap between germline ends came to 12 bases. The CDR3 contains 15 residues.

The gene calls are TRBV28 and TRBJ2-5; no reliable D call. The CDR3 length is 12 residues. V was clipped by 2 bases and J by 6 bases, with 7 bases between them. The germline V gene has CDR1 MDHEN and CDR2 SYDVKM. The CDR3 DNA follows: TGTGCCAGCAGTTTACCAGATCAGACCCAGTACTTC. This translates into CASSLPDQTQYF. Supplemented by reference TRBV28 and TRBJ2-5, the full variable domain reads DVKVTQSSRYLVKRTGEKVFLECVQDMDHENMFWYRQDPGLGLRLIYFSYDVKMKEKGDIPEGYSVSREKKERFSLILESASTNQTSMYLCASSLPDQTQYFGPGTRLLVL.

The chain has TRBV28 and TRBJ1-4, with D perhaps matching TRBD1 (6 bases). The CDR3 spans 15 residues. The germline V gene encodes CDR1 MDHEN and CDR2 SYDVKM. V was shortened by 6 bases and J by 3 bases, with 14 bases between the two germline ends. The CDR3 DNA is TGTGCCAGCAGACCCCAACAGGGCGCTAATGAAAAACTGTTTTTT. Its protein product is CASRPQQGANEKLFF.

This clone appeared once. The J gene is TRBJ2-2, the V gene TRBV9; a possible D gene is TRBD1 (6 bases). V was pared by 3 bases and J by 7 bases, with 25 bases between. Germline V lookup: CDR1 SGDLS, CDR2 YYNGEE. This CDR3 region has 18 residues. CDR3 residues: CASSAWVYSRGHDGELFF. In DNA form, the CDR3 reads TGTGCCAGCAGCGCCTGGGTGTACAGCAGGGGCCACGACGGGGAGCTGTTTTTT.